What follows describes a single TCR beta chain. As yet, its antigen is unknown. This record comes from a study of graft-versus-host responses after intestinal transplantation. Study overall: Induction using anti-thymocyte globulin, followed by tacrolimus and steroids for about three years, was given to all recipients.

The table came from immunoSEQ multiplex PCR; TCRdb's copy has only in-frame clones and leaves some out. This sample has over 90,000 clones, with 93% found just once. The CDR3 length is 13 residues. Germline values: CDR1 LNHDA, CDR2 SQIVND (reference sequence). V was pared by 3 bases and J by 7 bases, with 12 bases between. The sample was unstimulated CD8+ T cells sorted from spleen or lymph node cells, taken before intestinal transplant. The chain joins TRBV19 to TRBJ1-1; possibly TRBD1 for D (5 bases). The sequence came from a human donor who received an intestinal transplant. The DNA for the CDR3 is TGTGCCAGTAGTATCGGGCTGACAGTTGAAGCTTTCTTT. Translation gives CASSIGLTVEAFF.